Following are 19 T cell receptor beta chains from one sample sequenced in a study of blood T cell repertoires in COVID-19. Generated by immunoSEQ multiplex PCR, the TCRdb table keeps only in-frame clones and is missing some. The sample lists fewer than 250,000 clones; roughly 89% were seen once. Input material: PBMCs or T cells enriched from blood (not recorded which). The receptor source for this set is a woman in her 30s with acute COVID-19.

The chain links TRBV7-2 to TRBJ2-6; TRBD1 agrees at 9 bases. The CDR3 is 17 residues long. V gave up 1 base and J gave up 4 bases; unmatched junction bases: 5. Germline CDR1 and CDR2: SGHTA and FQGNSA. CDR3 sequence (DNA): TGTGCCAGCAGCTTAGTACAGGGGGCGCAAGGGGCCAACGTCCTGACTTTC. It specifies CASSLVQGAQGANVLTF.

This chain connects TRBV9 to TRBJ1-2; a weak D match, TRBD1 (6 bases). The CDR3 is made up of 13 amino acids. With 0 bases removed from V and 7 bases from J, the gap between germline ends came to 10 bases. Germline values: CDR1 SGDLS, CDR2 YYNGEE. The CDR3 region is CASSVEQGRGYTF. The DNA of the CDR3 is TGTGCCAGCAGCGTAGAACAGGGACGTGGCTACACCTTC.

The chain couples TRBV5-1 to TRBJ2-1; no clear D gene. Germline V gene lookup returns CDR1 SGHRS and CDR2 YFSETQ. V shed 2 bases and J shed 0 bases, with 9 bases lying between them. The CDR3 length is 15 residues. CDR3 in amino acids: CASSFAESSYNEQFF. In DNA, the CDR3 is TGCGCCAGCAGCTTCGCGGAGAGCTCCTACAATGAGCAGTTCTTC. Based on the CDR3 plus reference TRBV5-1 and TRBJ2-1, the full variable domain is KAGVTQTPRYLIKTRGQQVTLSCSPISGHRSVSWYQQTPGQGLQFLFEYFSETQRNKGNFPGRFSGRQFSNSRSEMNVSTLELGDSALYLCASSFAESSYNEQFFGPGTRLTVL.

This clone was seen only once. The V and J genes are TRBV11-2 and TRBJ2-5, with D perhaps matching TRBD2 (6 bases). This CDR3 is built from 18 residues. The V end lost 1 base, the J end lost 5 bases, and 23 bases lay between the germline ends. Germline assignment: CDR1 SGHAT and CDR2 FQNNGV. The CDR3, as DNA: TGTGCCAGCAGCTTAGTAATGGGAGGCGTAGGCCCGGGGGAGACCCAGTACTTC. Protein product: CASSLVMGGVGPGETQYF.

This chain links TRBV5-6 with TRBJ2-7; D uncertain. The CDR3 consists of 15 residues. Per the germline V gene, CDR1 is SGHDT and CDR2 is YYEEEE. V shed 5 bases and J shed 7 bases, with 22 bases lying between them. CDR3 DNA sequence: TGTGCCAGCAGATCGTTCACATCCGCCAGTTTAGAGCAGTACTTC. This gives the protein CASRSFTSASLEQYF.

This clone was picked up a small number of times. The CDR3 DNA sequence: TGTGCCAGCAGCCCCGGGACAGGGCAAAACTACGAGCAGTACTTC. Translated, it gives CASSPGTGQNYEQYF. The rearrangement links TRBV11-2 to TRBJ2-7, with 9 bases fitting TRBD1. The CDR3 sequence is 15 residues long. V gave up 5 bases and J gave up 3 bases; unmatched junction bases: 8. Germline values: CDR1 SGHAT, CDR2 FQNNGV.

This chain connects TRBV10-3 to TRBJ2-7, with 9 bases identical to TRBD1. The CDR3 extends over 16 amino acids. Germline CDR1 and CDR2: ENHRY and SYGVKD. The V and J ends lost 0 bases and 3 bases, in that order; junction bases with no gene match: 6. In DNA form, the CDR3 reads TGTGCCATCAGTGAGTCGGGGGGACAGGGTAACTACGAGCAGTACTTC. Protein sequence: CAISESGGQGNYEQYF.

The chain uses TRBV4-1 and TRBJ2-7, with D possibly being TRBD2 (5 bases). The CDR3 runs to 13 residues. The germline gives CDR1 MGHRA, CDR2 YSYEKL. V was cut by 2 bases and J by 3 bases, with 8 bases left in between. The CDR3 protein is CASSQTGDYEQYF. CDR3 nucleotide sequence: TGCGCCAGCAGCCAAACCGGGGACTACGAGCAGTACTTC.

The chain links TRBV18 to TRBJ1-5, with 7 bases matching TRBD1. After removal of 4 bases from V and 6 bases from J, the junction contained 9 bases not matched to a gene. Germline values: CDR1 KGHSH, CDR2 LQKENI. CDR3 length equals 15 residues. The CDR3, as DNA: TGTGCCAGCTCACGTTCGGACGAGGGGGCTCAGCCCCAGCATTTT. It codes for CASSRSDEGAQPQHF.

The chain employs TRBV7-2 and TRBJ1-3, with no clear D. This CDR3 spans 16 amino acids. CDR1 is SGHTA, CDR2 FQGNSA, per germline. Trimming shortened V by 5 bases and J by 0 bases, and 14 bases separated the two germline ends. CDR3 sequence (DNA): TGTGCCAGCAGCCCAGGACCGGGGAGCTCTGGAAACACCATATATTTT. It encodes CASSPGPGSSGNTIYF.

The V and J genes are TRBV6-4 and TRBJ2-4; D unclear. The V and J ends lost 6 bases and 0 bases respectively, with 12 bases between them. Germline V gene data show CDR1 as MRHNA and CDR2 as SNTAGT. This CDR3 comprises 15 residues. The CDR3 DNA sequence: TGTGCCAGCAGCTGGGCCCCTCTAGCCAAAAACATTCAGTACTTC. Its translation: CASSWAPLAKNIQYF.

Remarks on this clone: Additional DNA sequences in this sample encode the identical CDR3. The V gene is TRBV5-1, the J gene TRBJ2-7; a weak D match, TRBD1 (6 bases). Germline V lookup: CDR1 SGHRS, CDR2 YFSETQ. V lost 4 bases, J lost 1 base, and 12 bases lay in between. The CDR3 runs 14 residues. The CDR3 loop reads CASSPGTNSYEQYF. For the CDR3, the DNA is TGCGCCAGCAGCCCCGGGACAAATTCCTACGAGCAGTACTTC.

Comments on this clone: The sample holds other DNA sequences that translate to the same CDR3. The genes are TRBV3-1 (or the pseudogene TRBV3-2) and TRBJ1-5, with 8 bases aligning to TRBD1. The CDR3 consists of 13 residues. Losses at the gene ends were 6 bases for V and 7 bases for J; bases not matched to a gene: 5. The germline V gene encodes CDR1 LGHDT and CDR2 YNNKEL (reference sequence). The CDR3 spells CASSQQGDQPQHF. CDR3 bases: TGTGCCAGCAGTCAACAGGGGGACCAGCCCCAGCATTTT.

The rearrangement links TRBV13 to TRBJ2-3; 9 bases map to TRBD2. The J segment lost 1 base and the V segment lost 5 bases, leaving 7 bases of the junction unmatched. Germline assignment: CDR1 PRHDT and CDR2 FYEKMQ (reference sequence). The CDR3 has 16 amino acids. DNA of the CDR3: TGTGCCAGCAGCGAGATTATAGCGGGGGGCACAGATACGCAGTATTTT. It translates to CASSEIIAGGTDTQYF.

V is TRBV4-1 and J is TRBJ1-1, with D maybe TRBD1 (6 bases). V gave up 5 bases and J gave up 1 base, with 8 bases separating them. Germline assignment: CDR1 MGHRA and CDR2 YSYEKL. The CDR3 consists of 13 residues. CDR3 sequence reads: CASSIRGNTEAFF. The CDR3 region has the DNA TGCGCCAGCAGCATCAGGGGGAACACTGAAGCTTTCTTT.

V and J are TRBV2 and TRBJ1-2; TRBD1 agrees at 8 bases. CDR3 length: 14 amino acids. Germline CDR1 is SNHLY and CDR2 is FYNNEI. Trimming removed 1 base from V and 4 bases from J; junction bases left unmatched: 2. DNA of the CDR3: TGTGCCAGCAGTGAAGGGACAGGGATCTATGGCTACACCTTC. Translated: CASSEGTGIYGYTF.

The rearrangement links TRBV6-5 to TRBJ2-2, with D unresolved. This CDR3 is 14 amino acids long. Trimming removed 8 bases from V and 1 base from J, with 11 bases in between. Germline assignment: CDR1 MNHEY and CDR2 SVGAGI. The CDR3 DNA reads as TGTGCCAGCGGGCGCTCAGTGAACACCGGGGAGCTGTTTTTT. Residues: CASGRSVNTGELFF.

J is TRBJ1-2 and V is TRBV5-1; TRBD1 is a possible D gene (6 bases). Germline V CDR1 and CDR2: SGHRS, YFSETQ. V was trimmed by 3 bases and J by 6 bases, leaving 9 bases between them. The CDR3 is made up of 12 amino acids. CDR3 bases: TGCGCCAGCAGCTCTACAGGGAATGGCTACACCTTC. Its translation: CASSSTGNGYTF.

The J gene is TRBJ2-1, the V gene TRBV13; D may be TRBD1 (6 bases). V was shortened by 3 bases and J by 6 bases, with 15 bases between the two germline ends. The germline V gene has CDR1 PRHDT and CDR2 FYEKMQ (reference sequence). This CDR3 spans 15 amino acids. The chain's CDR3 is CASSFYRVWGNEQFF. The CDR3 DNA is TGTGCCAGCAGCTTCTACAGGGTCTGGGGCAATGAGCAGTTCTTC. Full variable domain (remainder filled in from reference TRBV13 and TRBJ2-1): AAGVIQSPRHLIKEKRETATLKCYPIPRHDTVYWYQQGPGQDPQFLISFYEKMQSDKGSIPDRFSAQQFSDYHSELNMSSLELGDSALYFCASSFYRVWGNEQFFGPGTRLTVL.